This T cell receptor beta chain is from a study of vaccination and CD4 T cells after COVID-19. Turning to the study itself: Two Hispanic individuals were among six male and four female convalescent patients.

Cultured CD4+ T cell DNA underwent sequencing with the Oncomine TCR Beta short-read assay. TCRdb ran MiXCR on the PCR reads and lists one entry per CDR3 protein. The table lists about 20,000 distinct CDR3 sequences, approximately 50% of them singletons. This clonotype turned up a few times. Its antigen is currently unknown. In germline, CDR1 is SEHNR, CDR2 FQNEAQ (reference sequence). The CDR3 runs to 15 residues. Trimming took 1 base from V and 1 from J, leaving 11 bases between them. Specified treatment: roughly nine-day PBMC culture with coronavirus spike peptide pools or control peptides (ViraFEST assay). Wells that each held 1.5 million to 2 million PBMCs were cultured with 9 to 10 IU/ml IL-2 and about 10 ug/ml peptide pools.

The material sequenced was CD4+ T cells from blood, cultured in vitro, taken before SARS-CoV-2 vaccination. The V and J genes are TRBV7-9 and TRBJ2-7; the D gene is possibly TRBD1 (5 bases). The TCR comes from a human donor who had recovered from COVID-19. DNA of the CDR3: TGTGCCAGCAGCTTAGGACAGACCCCATCCTACGAGCAGTACTTC. Protein: CASSLGQTPSYEQYF.